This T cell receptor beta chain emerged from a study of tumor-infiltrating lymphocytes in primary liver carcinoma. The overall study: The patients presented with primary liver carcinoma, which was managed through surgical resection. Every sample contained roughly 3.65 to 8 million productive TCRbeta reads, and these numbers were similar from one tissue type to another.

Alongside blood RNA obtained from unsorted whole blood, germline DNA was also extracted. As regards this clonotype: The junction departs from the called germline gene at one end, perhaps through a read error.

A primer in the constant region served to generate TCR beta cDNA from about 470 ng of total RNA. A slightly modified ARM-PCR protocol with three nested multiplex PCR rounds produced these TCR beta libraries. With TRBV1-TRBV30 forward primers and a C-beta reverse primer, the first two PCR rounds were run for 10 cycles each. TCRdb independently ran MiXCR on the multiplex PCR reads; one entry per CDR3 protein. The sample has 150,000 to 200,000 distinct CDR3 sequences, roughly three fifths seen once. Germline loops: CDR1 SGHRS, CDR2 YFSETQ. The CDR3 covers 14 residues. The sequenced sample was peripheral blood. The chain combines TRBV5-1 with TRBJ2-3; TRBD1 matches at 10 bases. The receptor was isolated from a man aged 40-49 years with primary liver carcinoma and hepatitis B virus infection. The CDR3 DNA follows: TGCGCCAGTAGCCGACAGGGGGCACCAGATACACAGTATTTT. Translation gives CASSRQGAPDTQYF.